This TCR beta chain was sequenced during a study of human T cells and chemical hapten exposure (dated by TCRdb to the early 2020s). In the study overall: For sensitization, 2% DPC in acetone was applied to an approximately 2 cm by approximately 2 cm area of upper inner arm skin. Blood for TCR sequencing was provided by twenty-nine alopecia patients at one to four time points (pre-sensitization, 2, 6 and 24 weeks). Throughout the roughly 23-week study period, patients were also given weekly therapeutic DPC doses on the scalp. Alopecia areata with under or over 50% scalp involvement, alopecia totalis and alopecia universalis were represented in the patient cohort, which was mostly female. Libraries were pooled for sequencing, and variation in per-sample TCR yields was attributed mainly to small differences in library volumes within the pool. Blood was sampled from patients pre-sensitization (week 0) and at 2, 6 and about 24 weeks after DPC sensitization. Patch tests used Finn chambers with 0.01% DPC on the upper back, scored after 6 days by International Contact Dermatitis Research Group standards. Peripheral blood TCR repertoire changes were tracked in vivo in alopecia patients during primary and secondary sensitization to the hapten diphenylcyclopropenone (DPC).

Library prep was done by RACE. Sequencing used a NextSeq 500. During library preparation, unique molecular identifiers were attached to individual cDNA molecules so that TCRs could be counted in a quantitative, reproducible way. From each blood RNA sample, both TCR alpha and TCR beta chains were sequenced. For the original study's pipeline: The median number of TCRs per sample was around 96,000, ranging from roughly 23,224 to 700,000. The Decombinator software suite was used to annotate the V, J and CDR3 of the TCR reads. For the PS versus PT1 abundance plots, all samples were subsampled to the same number of TCRs (28,000). Expanded TCRs were defined as absent before sensitization and observed at least eight times at the 2-week time point. The public reads were quality trimmed at Q25 with fastp and then assembled into clones with MiXCR by TCRdb, keeping productive beta chains. Each entry merges the rows of one CDR3 protein and shows their most common DNA and genes. None of the V and J calls come from the authors' own analysis; TCRdb made them. The sample contains tens of thousands of distinct CDR3 sequences, 25% to 40% of them found a single time. In total, the top ten clones hold 8.9% of the sample.

Interpreted using the paper, the time point label stands for: patch test 1, 2 weeks after DPC sensitization. The treatment or condition label for this specimen denotes: therapeutic diphenylcyclopropenone sensitization with weekly scalp DPC. At every patch-test visit, the blood draw took place before the patch test was put on. To be eligible, patients had to be aged 18 to 70, diagnosed with alopecia and judged suitable for DPC therapy, while pregnant patients were excluded. Total RNA was extracted from unfractionated whole blood collected in Tempus Blood RNA tubes. Details on this clonotype: Its cognate antigen has yet to be identified. Base quality data are lacking; no much larger clone is found one base away.

Overall study results and their limits: A positive correlation was found between the number of PT1 expanded TCRs and patch test score, with significance reached at thresholds 8, 16 and 32 but not 4. After repeated subsampling, the strength of the expansion versus patch-test correlation and the threshold at which it became significant changed. Expanded TCRs formed significantly more large CDR3 similarity clusters than pre-sensitization or healthy control sets, consistent with antigen-driven responses. Because every patient had alopecia, a presumed autoimmune disease, the patients' immune response might differ from that of healthy individuals. No change with DPC sensitization was found in the number of TCRs above 1 in 1000 frequency, and no evidence of global repertoire structure alterations was found.

The CDR3 holds 15 amino acids from the cysteine to the phenylalanine. Of all the DNA, just the CDR3 is kept, 45 bases in frame from base 1. CDR1 and CDR2, per the germline V gene, are MNHEY and SVGAGI. Germline trimming amounts to 9 bases on V and 0 bases on J, with 8 as the count of junction bases outside the gene matches. The chain employs TRBV6-5 and TRBJ2-5; TRBD1 matches 9 bases in the middle. The TCR sequence derives from a man aged 35-49 years with alopecia areata. Some clones in this sample may be carry-over from other donors' samples. The starting material was whole blood, obtained in connection with sensitization to the hapten diphenylcyclopropenone (DPC). The DNA sequence is given as TGTGCCAGTAGACAGGGGGGCTCGTACCAAGAGACCCAGTACTTC. This codes for CASRQGGSYQETQYF.